The clone carrying this T cell receptor (beta chain) has a handful of counts. Its specificity is not known. The 5'RACE template-switching step produced TCR cDNA and added a universal primer site and UMIs. One entry per CDR3 protein results from TCRdb running MiXCR on the 5' RACE reads. The sample consists of some 600,000 distinct CDR3 sequences, around 16% of them appearing once. Trimming cost V 10 bases and J 1 base; bases outside gene matches: 6. CDR3 length: 13 residues. In germline, CDR1 is ENHRY, CDR2 SYGVKD. The sample is drawn from a study of T cells after yellow fever vaccination. Study background: Where fractions had low cell numbers, libraries were prepared from them with the SMART-Seq v4 Ultra Low Input RNA kit. Study conclusions and caveats: Abundant clonotypes (contaminants from the bulk population) could be present in FACS-sorted repertoires.

The TCR sequence derives from a man younger than 35 who received the YFV17D yellow fever vaccine. The sample consisted of PBMCs, taken 5 days after the first yellow fever vaccination. The chain combines TRBV10-3 with TRBJ2-7; 8 positions match TRBD2. CDR3 nucleotides: TGTGCCACCTCAGCGGGGGTGTCCTACGAGCAGTACTTC. It is translated as CATSAGVSYEQYF.